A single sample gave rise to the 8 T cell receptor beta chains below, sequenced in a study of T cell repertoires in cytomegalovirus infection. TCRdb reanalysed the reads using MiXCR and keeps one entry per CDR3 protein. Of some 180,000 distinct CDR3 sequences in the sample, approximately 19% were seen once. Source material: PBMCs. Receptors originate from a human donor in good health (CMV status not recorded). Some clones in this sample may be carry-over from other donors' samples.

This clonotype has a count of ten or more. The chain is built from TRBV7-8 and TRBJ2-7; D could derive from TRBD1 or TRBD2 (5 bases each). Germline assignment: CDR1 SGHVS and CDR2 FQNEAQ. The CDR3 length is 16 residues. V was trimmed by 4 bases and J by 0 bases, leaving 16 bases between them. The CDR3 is CASSSTPGPGSYEQYF. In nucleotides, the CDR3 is TGTGCCAGCAGCTCAACGCCGGGACCGGGCTCCTACGAGCAGTACTTC.

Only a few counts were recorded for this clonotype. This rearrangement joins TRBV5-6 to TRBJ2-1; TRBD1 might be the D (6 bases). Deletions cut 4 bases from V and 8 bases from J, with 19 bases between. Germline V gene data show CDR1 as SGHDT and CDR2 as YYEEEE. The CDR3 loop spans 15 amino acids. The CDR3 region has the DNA TGTGCCAGCAGCCGCACGGCAGGGGCAATCGATGAGCAGTTCTTC. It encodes CASSRTAGAIDEQFF.

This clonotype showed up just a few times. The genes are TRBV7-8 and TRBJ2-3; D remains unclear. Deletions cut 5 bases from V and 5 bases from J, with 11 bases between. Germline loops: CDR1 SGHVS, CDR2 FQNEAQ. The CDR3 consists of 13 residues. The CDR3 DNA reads TGTGCCAGCAGCCAGGATTTCGGAGATACGCAGTATTTT. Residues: CASSQDFGDTQYF.

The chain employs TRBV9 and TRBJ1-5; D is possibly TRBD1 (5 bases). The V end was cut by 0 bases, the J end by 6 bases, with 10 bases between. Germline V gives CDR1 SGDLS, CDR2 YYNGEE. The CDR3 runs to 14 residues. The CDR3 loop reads CASSVDVGVQPQHF. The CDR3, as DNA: TGTGCCAGCAGCGTAGATGTAGGGGTTCAGCCCCAGCATTTT. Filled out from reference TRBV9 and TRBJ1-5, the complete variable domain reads DSGVTQTPKHLITATGQRVTLRCSPRSGDLSVYWYQQSLDQGLQFLIQYYNGEERAKGNILERFSAQQFPDLHSELNLSSLELGDSALYFCASSVDVGVQPQHFGDGTRLSIL.

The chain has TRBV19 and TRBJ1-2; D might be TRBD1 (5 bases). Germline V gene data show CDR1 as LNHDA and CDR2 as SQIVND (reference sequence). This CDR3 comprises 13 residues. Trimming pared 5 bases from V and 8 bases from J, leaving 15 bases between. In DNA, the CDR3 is TGTGCCAGTAGTGACAGCGCTCTAGGAGGCTACACCTTC. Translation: CASSDSALGGYTF.

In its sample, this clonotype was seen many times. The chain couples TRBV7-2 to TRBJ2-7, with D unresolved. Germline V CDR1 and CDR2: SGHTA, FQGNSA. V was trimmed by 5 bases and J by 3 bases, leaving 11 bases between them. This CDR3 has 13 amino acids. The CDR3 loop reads CASSPGPHYEQYF. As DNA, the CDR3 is TGTGCCAGCAGCCCGGGCCCTCACTACGAGCAGTACTTC.

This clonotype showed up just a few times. The CDR3 sequence: CASSLGQGEGYTF. In DNA form, the CDR3 reads TGTGCCAGCAGTCTCGGACAGGGGGAAGGCTACACCTTC. This chain joins TRBV28 and TRBJ1-2, with 10 bases that match TRBD1. Germline V gene sequence: CDR1 MDHEN, CDR2 SYDVKM. There are 13 residues in the CDR3. V was clipped by 5 bases and J by 8 bases; unmatched bases: 5.

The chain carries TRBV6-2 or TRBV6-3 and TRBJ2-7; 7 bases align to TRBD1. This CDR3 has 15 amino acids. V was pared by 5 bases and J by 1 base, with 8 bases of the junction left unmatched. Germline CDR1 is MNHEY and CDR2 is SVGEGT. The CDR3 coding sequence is TGTGCCAGCAGTCGGGACAGCACTTTTTCCTACGAGCAGTACTTC. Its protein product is CASSRDSTFSYEQYF.